A selection of T cell receptor beta chains follows, all from one sample in a study of T cells in Graves' hyperthyroidism and ophthalmopathy. MiXCR was run by TCRdb on the multiplex PCR reads, yielding one entry per CDR3 protein. Counted here are about 290,000 distinct CDR3 sequences, roughly 13% occurring once; the ten biggest clones make up 7% to 9.5%. Material: blood. The receptors were gathered from a woman aged 40 to 55 with Graves' hyperthyroidism. The CDR3 runs from the conserved cysteine through the conserved F or W. A D gene is named only where the DNA matches it firmly. Size tells how often a clone was seen (once, few, many) or the class of an expanded clone, and some rows leave it out.

d_call	j_call	v_call	clone_size	cdr3_aa	cdr3_nt
.	TRBJ1-1	TRBV5-1	.	CASSSDQGFNAEAFF	TGCGCCAGCAGCTCTGATCAGGGATTTAACGCTGAAGCTTTCTTT
.	TRBJ1-1	TRBV28	many	CASSKQGGDTEAFF	TGTGCCAGCAGTAAACAGGGTGGGGACACTGAAGCTTTCTTT
.	TRBJ2-5	TRBV19	.	CASRTLDTYQETQYF	TGTGCCAGTAGGACCCTGGACACGTACCAAGAGACCCAGTACTTC
TRBD2	TRBJ2-1	TRBV3-1	.	CGSSPGLAGVYNEQFF	TGTGGCAGCAGCCCCGGACTAGCGGGAGTATACAATGAGCAGTTCTTC
.	TRBJ2-1	TRBV20-1	.	CSARAYRDNEQFF	TGCAGTGCTAGAGCCTACAGGGACAATGAGCAGTTCTTC
.	TRBJ1-4	TRBV11-2	many	CASSLTSGNEKLFF	TGTGCCAGCAGCTTAACGTCCGGGAATGAAAAACTGTTTTTT
.	TRBJ1-5	TRBV9	few	CASSAQLNQPQHF	TGTGCCAGCAGCGCCCAGTTAAATCAGCCCCAGCATTTT
.	TRBJ2-7	TRBV2	many	CASSDKSYEQYF	TGTGCCAGCAGTGATAAGTCCTACGAGCAGTACTTC
.	TRBJ1-2	TRBV5-1	few	CASSPRGDGYTF	TGCGCCAGCAGCCCGAGGGGTGACGGCTACACCTTC
.	TRBJ2-2	TRBV9	.	CASSSDGDTTNTGELFF	TGTGCCAGCAGCTCGGATGGGGACACAACGAACACCGGGGAGCTGTTTTTT
.	TRBJ2-7	TRBV6-5	many	CASSYTPRGDYEQYF	TGTGCCAGCAGTTACACCCCGAGAGGAGACTACGAGCAGTACTTC
TRBD1	TRBJ1-2	TRBV28	many	CASRTGEFYLYGYTF	TGTGCCAGCAGAACAGGGGAATTTTACCTATATGGCTACACCTTC
.	TRBJ2-7	TRBV5-4	few	CASSLGSGGYYEQYF	TGTGCCAGCAGCTTGGGTTCAGGCGGTTACTACGAGCAGTACTTC
.	TRBJ2-1	TRBV2	few	CATMGASGTEQFF	TGTGCGACCATGGGGGCTAGCGGTACTGAGCAGTTCTTC
TRBD1	TRBJ1-4	TRBV20-1	many	CSARQGASDEKLFF	TGCAGTGCTAGACAGGGGGCCTCAGATGAAAAACTGTTTTTT
TRBD1	TRBJ1-4	TRBV10-3	few	CAISPGQGLNEKLFF	TGTGCCATCAGTCCGGGACAGGGGTTAAATGAAAAACTGTTTTTT
.	TRBJ1-2	TRBV30	many	CAWSVRTGSLGYTF	TGTGCCTGGAGTGTACGAACAGGCAGTCTGGGCTACACCTTC
.	TRBJ1-5	TRBV6-1	few	CASSELAGDQPQHF	TGTGCCAGCAGTGAACTGGCAGGCGATCAGCCCCAGCATTTT
TRBD2	TRBJ2-5	TRBV20-1	many	CSAPPSGEETQYF	TGCAGTGCCCCTCCTAGCGGTGAAGAGACCCAGTACTTC
.	TRBJ2-2	TRBV27	.	CASSLGIGGTGELFF	TGTGCCAGCAGTTTAGGTATAGGGGGCACCGGGGAGCTGTTTTTT
TRBD1	TRBJ1-5	TRBV24-1	many	CATSESGQGAQPQHF	TGTGCCACCAGTGAATCCGGACAGGGGGCCCAGCCCCAGCATTTT
TRBD2	TRBJ2-3	TRBV3-1	many	CASSQGAGSGRSSDTQYF	TGTGCCAGCAGCCAAGGCGCGGGTAGCGGGAGGAGTTCAGATACGCAGTATTTT
.	TRBJ2-7	TRBV7-9	many	CASSFEEGYEQYF	TGTGCCAGCAGCTTCGAAGAGGGCTACGAGCAGTACTTC
.	TRBJ1-3	TRBV4-1	many	CASSIHNSGNTIYF	TGCGCCAGCAGCATACACAACTCTGGAAACACCATATATTTT
.	TRBJ2-7	TRBV6-1	many	CASSEIGRSYEQYF	TGTGCCAGCAGTGAGATCGGACGGTCCTACGAGCAGTACTTC
TRBD1	TRBJ1-4	TRBV2	many	CASSAQGQAAGNEKLFF	TGTGCCAGCAGTGCCCAAGGACAGGCGGCGGGTAATGAAAAACTGTTTTTT
.	TRBJ1-1	TRBV6-1	many	CASSEQVGTEAFF	TGTGCCAGCAGTGAGCAAGTGGGCACTGAAGCTTTCTTT